The TCR beta chain described here comes from a study of blood T cell repertoires in COVID-19. The germline V gene encodes CDR1 KGHSH and CDR2 LQKENI. The germline V and J ends were trimmed by 3 bases and 4 bases, with 10 bases remaining between them. This CDR3 is 14 amino acids long. The protocol was immunoSEQ multiplex PCR, while the TCRdb copy is restricted to in-frame clones and leaves out a portion. This table has approximately 360,000 clones, under 85% appearing once. This clone was counted a single time. This TCR was recovered from a woman between 45 and 60 years old who had recovered from COVID-19. The chain joins TRBV18 to TRBJ1-5; D gene ambiguous. Sequenced: PBMCs or T cells enriched from blood (not recorded which). The CDR3 DNA reads TGTGCCAGCTCACCGAACAGTCAGAATCAGCCCCAGCATTTT. Translating it yields CASSPNSQNQPQHF.